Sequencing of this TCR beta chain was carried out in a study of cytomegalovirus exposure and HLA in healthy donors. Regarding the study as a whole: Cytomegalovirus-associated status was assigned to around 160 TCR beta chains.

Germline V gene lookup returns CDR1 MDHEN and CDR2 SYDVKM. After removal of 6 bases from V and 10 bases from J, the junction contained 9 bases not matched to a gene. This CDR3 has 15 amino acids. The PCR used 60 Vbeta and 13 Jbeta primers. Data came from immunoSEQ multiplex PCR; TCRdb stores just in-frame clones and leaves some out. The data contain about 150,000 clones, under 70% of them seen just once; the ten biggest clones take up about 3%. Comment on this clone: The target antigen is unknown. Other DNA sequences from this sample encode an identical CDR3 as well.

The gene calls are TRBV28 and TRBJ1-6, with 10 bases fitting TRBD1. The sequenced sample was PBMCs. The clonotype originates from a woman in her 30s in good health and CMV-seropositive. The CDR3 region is CASRERQGAQSPLHF. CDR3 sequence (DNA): TGTGCCAGCAGAGAGAGACAGGGGGCACAGTCACCCCTCCACTTT. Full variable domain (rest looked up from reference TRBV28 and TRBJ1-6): DVKVTQSSRYLVKRTGEKVFLECVQDMDHENMFWYRQDPGLGLRLIYFSYDVKMKEKGDIPEGYSVSREKKERFSLILESASTNQTSMYLCASRERQGAQSPLHFGNGTRLTVT.